These T cell receptor beta chains were read from a single sample in a study of cytomegalovirus exposure and HLA in healthy donors. Here immunoSEQ multiplex PCR was the method, and the copy in TCRdb shows in-frame clones only, minus some. The repertoire holds fewer than 100,000 clones, with roughly 95% as singletons. Sequencing was carried out using PBMCs. Receptors originate from a woman aged 18-29 years in good health and CMV-seropositive. Each CDR3 is given with its conserved first and last residue. D genes are given only for firm matches. A row's size may be missing; if present it is once, few, many or a size class.

j_call	v_call	d_call	clone_size	cdr3_aa	cdr3_nt
TRBJ1-2	TRBV5-1	TRBD1	.	CASSRQGIGENYGYTF	TGCGCCAGCAGCAGACAGGGGATCGGGGAAAACTATGGCTACACCTTC
TRBJ1-2	TRBV9	TRBD1	.	CASSPPGTGANYGYTF	TGTGCCAGCAGCCCTCCCGGGACAGGGGCGAACTATGGCTACACCTTC
TRBJ2-1	TRBV5-1	.	.	CASSSGLILNDEQFF	TGCGCCAGCAGCTCGGGACTCATCCTCAATGATGAGCAGTTCTTC
TRBJ1-4	TRBV7-6	.	.	CASSLGGGKLFF	TGTGCCAGCAGCTTAGGGGGGGGGAAACTGTTTTTT
TRBJ2-7	TRBV7-9	TRBD2	.	CASSTWSERGASYEQYF	TGTGCCAGCAGCACATGGAGCGAGCGGGGGGCCTCCTACGAGCAGTACTTC
TRBJ2-5	TRBV6-5	TRBD1	.	CASSRDRGQRKTQYF	TGTGCCAGCAGCAGGGACAGGGGGCAGCGGAAGACCCAGTACTTC
TRBJ2-7	TRBV10-1	TRBD1	.	CASSEKGQSDPYEQYF	TGCGCCAGCAGTGAGAAGGGACAGTCAGACCCCTACGAGCAGTACTTC
TRBJ1-4	TRBV11-3	TRBD1	.	CASSFSGGDEKLFF	TGTGCCAGCAGCTTCTCAGGGGGTGACGAAAAACTGTTTTTT
TRBJ1-6	TRBV4-2	.	few	CASSQVGGAESPLHF	TGTGCCAGCAGCCAAGTTGGAGGAGCGGAGTCACCCCTCCACTTT
TRBJ1-1	TRBV7-9	.	.	CASSLLPDTEAFF	TGTGCCAGCAGCTTACTCCCGGACACTGAAGCTTTCTTT
TRBJ1-1	TRBV28	.	.	CASRSQGTTEAFF	TGTGCCAGCAGATCACAGGGTACCACTGAAGCTTTCTTT
TRBJ2-2	TRBV30	.	.	CAWGRGANTGELFF	TGTGCCTGGGGGCGGGGCGCGAACACCGGGGAGCTGTTTTTT
TRBJ2-5	TRBV9	TRBD2	.	CASSVAGGLSGPETQYF	TGTGCCAGCAGCGTAGCGGGGGGACTCTCCGGGCCAGAGACCCAGTACTTC
TRBJ2-1	TRBV20-1	.	.	CSARVAYEQFF	TGCAGTGCTAGAGTAGCGTATGAGCAGTTCTTC
TRBJ2-2	TRBV19	.	.	CASSPNNLDYLFTGELFF	TGTGCCAGTAGCCCGAATAACCTTGACTATTTATTCACCGGGGAGCTGTTTTTT
TRBJ1-2	TRBV5-1	TRBD1	once	CASSSITGGGYGYTF	TGCGCCAGCAGCTCAATCACAGGGGGCGGCTATGGCTACACCTTC
TRBJ2-5	TRBV6-5	TRBD2	.	CASSYSLAGYQETQYF	TGTGCCAGCAGTTACTCGCTAGCGGGGTACCAAGAGACCCAGTACTTC
TRBJ2-3	TRBV10-3	TRBD1	.	CAISESRDRSTDTQYF	TGTGCCATCAGTGAGTCTAGGGACAGAAGCACAGATACGCAGTATTTT
TRBJ2-2	TRBV5-4	.	.	CASSREQGNTGELFF	TGTGCCAGCAGCCGAGAACAGGGGAACACCGGGGAGCTGTTTTTT
TRBJ2-2	TRBV27	TRBD1	.	CASSDGTGRLEELFF	TGTGCCAGCAGTGACGGGACAGGGCGCTTAGAGGAGCTGTTTTTT
TRBJ1-1	TRBV5-1	.	.	CASSSSGGGNTEAFF	TGCGCCAGCAGCTCCTCCGGGGGGGGTAACACTGAAGCTTTCTTT
TRBJ2-2	TRBV5-8	.	once	CASHLQGRPRTDGELFF	TGTGCCAGCCACCTTCAGGGCAGACCACGAACAGACGGGGAGCTGTTTTTT
TRBJ1-1	TRBV2	.	.	CASSTHKRTVGGSEAFF	TGTGCCAGCAGTACGCATAAGAGGACAGTGGGGGGGTCTGAAGCTTTCTTT
TRBJ2-3	TRBV7-9	TRBD1	.	CASSLVTGEDTQYF	TGTGCCAGCAGCTTAGTGACAGGGGAAGATACGCAGTATTTT
TRBJ2-5	TRBV27	.	.	CASSLYEGAGARETQYF	TGTGCCAGCAGTTTATACGAGGGCGCGGGGGCACGGGAGACCCAGTACTTC
TRBJ2-3	TRBV7-3	TRBD2	.	CASSSLQRGTDTQYF	TGTGCCAGCAGCTCCCTCCAGCGGGGCACGGATACGCAGTATTTT
TRBJ2-1	TRBV4-3	.	.	CASSQNRDNYNEQFF	TGCGCCAGCAGCCAAAACCGGGACAACTACAATGAGCAGTTCTTC
TRBJ1-6	TRBV7-2	.	.	CASSLGPGMNSPLHF	TGTGCCAGCAGCTTAGGTCCGGGTATGAATTCACCCCTCCACTTT
TRBJ2-3	TRBV18	TRBD2	.	CASSVSAGTSGSTDTQYF	TGTGCCAGCTCAGTCTCCGCCGGGACTAGCGGGAGCACAGATACGCAGTATTTT
TRBJ2-1	TRBV13	.	.	CASSLGQYNEQFF	TGTGCCAGCAGCTTAGGACAGTACAATGAGCAGTTCTTC
TRBJ1-4	TRBV7-9	.	.	CASSLRDTWGKLFF	TGTGCCAGCAGCCTAAGGGACACCTGGGGAAAACTGTTTTTT
TRBJ2-3	TRBV9	.	.	CASSVSGGVGDTQYF	TGTGCCAGCAGCGTATCCGGGGGAGTGGGAGATACGCAGTATTTT
TRBJ2-1	TRBV5-1	TRBD1	.	CASSRGDREFYNEQFF	TGCGCCAGCAGCCGGGGCGACAGGGAGTTCTACAATGAGCAGTTCTTC
TRBJ2-5	TRBV9	TRBD2	.	CASSVDVLAGQETQYF	TGTGCCAGCAGCGTAGATGTACTAGCGGGTCAAGAGACCCAGTACTTC
TRBJ2-2	TRBV5-1	TRBD1	.	CASSSRLGTGNTGELFF	TGCGCCAGCAGCTCCAGATTGGGGACAGGGAACACCGGGGAGCTGTTTTTT
TRBJ2-3	TRBV7-2	.	.	CASSPAGTPTHTQYF	TGTGCCAGCAGCCCTGCCGGGACACCTACTCATACGCAGTATTTT
TRBJ2-5	TRBV30	TRBD2	.	CASSAGGPLGTQYF	TGTGCCTCGTCAGCGGGAGGGCCCCTTGGGACCCAGTACTTC
TRBJ2-1	TRBV23-1	.	.	CASSQSWGEFKWEQFF	TGCGCCAGCAGTCAATCGTGGGGGGAATTTAAGTGGGAGCAGTTCTTC
TRBJ1-5	TRBV15	.	.	CATSVSGGHQPQHF	TGTGCCACCAGCGTTTCCGGGGGACATCAGCCCCAGCATTTT
TRBJ1-4	TRBV5-1	.	.	CASSLQQGANEKLFF	TGCGCCAGCAGCTTGCAACAGGGCGCTAATGAAAAACTGTTTTTT
TRBJ1-2	TRBV28	.	.	CATSPGGLRYGYTF	TGTGCCACCTCCCCTGGGGGCCTTCGTTATGGCTACACCTTC
TRBJ2-3	TRBV6-6	TRBD2	.	CASSWGTSGSTDTQYF	TGTGCCAGCAGTTGGGGGACTAGCGGGAGCACAGATACGCAGTATTTT
TRBJ2-3	TRBV5-1	.	.	CASSPYTGPTSTDTQYF	TGCGCCAGCAGCCCCTACACAGGACCCACTAGCACAGATACGCAGTATTTT
TRBJ2-1	TRBV5-4	TRBD2	once	CASSRGLAGAGYNEQFF	TGTGCCAGCAGCCGGGGACTAGCGGGAGCAGGGTACAATGAGCAGTTCTTC
TRBJ2-3	TRBV4-3	TRBD1	few	CASSLSGTGSTDTQYF	TGCGCCAGCAGCCTTTCCGGGACAGGGAGCACAGATACGCAGTATTTT